Detailed here is one T cell receptor (beta chain). What it recognizes is unknown. The same CDR3 arises from other DNA sequences in this sample as well. This specimen belongs to a study of shared clonotypes between healthy human individuals. Whole-study results and caveats: Estimated richness values were generally larger in naive subsets than in memory subsets.

Naive CD8 cells, CD45RO-negative and positively selected for CCR7, excluded terminally differentiated effector memory CD45RA+ cells. In the original workflow: There were no quality scores in the junction-only immunoSEQ sequences, so filtering differed. Assay used: immunoSEQ multiplex PCR; TCRdb lists only in-frame clones, some missing. That table gives V, J and clone size, and the DNA gave D and trimming. The repertoire holds nearly 2 million clones, with over 85% as singletons. The germline V gene has CDR1 MNHEY and CDR2 SMNVEV (reference sequence). With 3 bases clipped from V and 7 bases from J, the junction kept 2 bases outside the gene matches. The CDR3 contains 14 residues.

This TCR was sampled from a young man in good health. V gene TRBV27 combines with J gene TRBJ1-6; TRBD1 aligns across 8 bases. The specimen was naive CD8+ T cells sorted from blood. The CDR3 loop reads CASSFQGANSPLHF. Here the CDR3 DNA reads TGTGCCAGCAGTTTTCAGGGGGCCAATTCACCCCTCCACTTT.